The 16 T cell receptor beta chains listed next were all sequenced from one sample in a study of CD8+ T cells in alopecia areata. The sequencing template was cDNA reverse transcribed from extracted RNA. Generated by immunoSEQ multiplex PCR, the TCRdb table keeps only in-frame clones and is missing some. The sample has 200,000 to 250,000 clones, roughly 56% seen once. Sequencing was carried out using CD8+ T cells sorted from blood. All receptors derive from a human donor in good health.

This chain links TRBV15 with TRBJ2-7, with 8 bases identical to TRBD1. The CDR3 length is 14 residues. Trimming removed 3 bases from V and 2 bases from J; junction bases left unmatched: 3. Germline V CDR1 and CDR2: LNHNV, YYDKDF (reference sequence). As DNA, the CDR3 is TGTGCCACCAGCAGTCAGGGGGCCCCCTACGAGCAGTACTTC. This translates into CATSSQGAPYEQYF.

This clone was recorded a few times. The chain has TRBV6-5 and TRBJ1-2; 7 nucleotides match TRBD1. CDR1 and CDR2 (germline): MNHEY, SVGAGI. After removal of 8 bases from V and 6 bases from J, the junction contained 6 bases not matched to a gene. This CDR3 has 12 amino acids. DNA of the CDR3: TGTGCCAGCGGGTGGACAGGAGATGGCTACACCTTC. As protein: CASGWTGDGYTF.

The rearrangement joins TRBV29-1 to TRBJ1-1; TRBD1 agrees at 7 bases. With 4 bases clipped from V and 5 bases from J, the junction kept 13 bases outside the gene matches. This CDR3 is 15 amino acids long. Germline values: CDR1 SQVTM, CDR2 ANQGSEA. CDR3 sequence (DNA): TGCAGCGTTGCTGGGACAGACGGGATTGAAACTGAAGCTTTCTTT. Protein product: CSVAGTDGIETEAFF.

J is TRBJ1-1 and V is TRBV29-1; TRBD1 matches 8 bases. The CDR3 loop spans 12 amino acids. Germline CDR1 SQVTM, CDR2 ANQGSEA. The CDR3 sequence is CRAQGANTEAFF. CDR3 DNA sequence: TGCAGAGCTCAGGGGGCTAACACTGAAGCTTTCTTT.

This clone was counted between two and nine times. The chain links TRBV18 to TRBJ1-1; D remains ambiguous. This CDR3 has 13 residues. V lost 2 bases, J lost 5 bases, and 9 bases lay in between. From germline, CDR1 is KGHSH and CDR2 LQKENI. The CDR3 bases are TGTGCCAGCTCACCAGGGCCGGGGACTGAAGCTTTCTTT. Translated, it gives CASSPGPGTEAFF.

The chain is built from TRBV5-1 and TRBJ1-2; 12 positions agree with TRBD1. V shed 4 bases, J shed 6 bases, and the junction held 7 bases outside the gene matches. The CDR3 has 15 residues. The germline V gene encodes CDR1 SGHRS and CDR2 YFSETQ. CDR3 loop: CASSLEGTGGDGYTF. The DNA for the CDR3 is TGCGCCAGCAGCCTGGAGGGGACAGGGGGCGATGGCTACACCTTC.

CDR3: CASSVRDAETQYF. The CDR3 nucleotides read TGTGCCAGCAGCGTACGGGACGCCGAGACCCAGTACTTC. The rearrangement uses TRBV13 and TRBJ2-5; D is perhaps TRBD1 or TRBD2 (5 bases each). V was pared by 5 bases and J by 5 bases, with 12 bases between. This CDR3 comprises 13 residues. Germline values: CDR1 PRHDT, CDR2 FYEKMQ (reference sequence).

The chain couples TRBV6-5 to TRBJ2-5; 9 positions match TRBD2. Germline CDR1 and CDR2: MNHEY and SVGAGI. The CDR3 runs 14 residues. The trim removed 8 bases at V and 5 bases at J, leaving 9 bases unmatched. Here the CDR3 DNA reads TGTGCCAGCCAGATTCTAGCGGGGTTGGAGACCCAGTACTTC. Translated: CASQILAGLETQYF.

The rearrangement joins TRBV29-1 to TRBJ2-4; TRBD1 or TRBD2 may be the D gene (6 bases each). Per germline, CDR1 SQVTM and CDR2 ANQGSEA. The ends were cut back, 6 bases at V and 6 bases at J, with 15 bases in the middle. The CDR3 spans 13 residues. The CDR3 DNA sequence: TGCAGCGTAGGGGGAGGCTTGGGAAACATTCAGTACTTC. Translated, it gives CSVGGGLGNIQYF.

V usage is TRBV9 and J usage is TRBJ2-3; weak D call: TRBD1 (6 bases). V dropped 3 bases and J dropped 2 bases, with 16 bases sitting between them. Germline values: CDR1 SGDLS, CDR2 YYNGEE. This CDR3 contains 16 residues. CDR3 sequence: CASSAGQSDPTDTQYF. The CDR3 region has the DNA TGTGCCAGCAGCGCAGGACAGTCCGACCCCACAGATACGCAGTATTTT.

V is TRBV28 and J is TRBJ2-1, with D possibly TRBD1 on 6 matching bases. Germline V CDR1 and CDR2: MDHEN, SYDVKM. This CDR3 has 17 amino acids. Trimming pared 3 bases from V and 0 bases from J, leaving 15 bases between. Here the CDR3 DNA reads TGTGCCAGCAGTTTGATGGCAGGGGCGAGCTCCTACAATGAGCAGTTCTTC. It yields the protein CASSLMAGASSYNEQFF. The full variable domain, in which reference TRBV28 and TRBJ2-1 provide the parts outside the CDR3, is DVKVTQSSRYLVKRTGEKVFLECVQDMDHENMFWYRQDPGLGLRLIYFSYDVKMKEKGDIPEGYSVSREKKERFSLILESASTNQTSMYLCASSLMAGASSYNEQFFGPGTRLTVL.

The DNA for the CDR3 is TGCGCCAGCAGCTTGGTCGTAGGTGAGACCCAGTACTTC. This encodes CASSLVVGETQYF. The chain joins TRBV5-1 to TRBJ2-5; D uncertain. Between the trimmed V and J ends, which lost 0 bases and 5 bases, there was a span of 8 bases. There are 13 residues in the CDR3. Germline V gene data show CDR1 as SGHRS and CDR2 as YFSETQ. The entire variable domain, with the rest obtained from reference TRBV5-1 and TRBJ2-5, is as follows: KAGVTQTPRYLIKTRGQQVTLSCSPISGHRSVSWYQQTPGQGLQFLFEYFSETQRNKGNFPGRFSGRQFSNSRSEMNVSTLELGDSALYLCASSLVVGETQYFGPGTRLLVL.

V usage is TRBV2 and J usage is TRBJ1-2; TRBD1 matches 10 bases. Trimming removed 4 bases from V and 2 bases from J; junction bases left unmatched: 1. Per germline, CDR1 SNHLY and CDR2 FYNNEI. The CDR3 spans 14 residues. The CDR3 region has the DNA TGTGCCAGCAGTGGGGGACAGGGGAACTATGGCTACACCTTC. Its protein is CASSGGQGNYGYTF. Using reference TRBV2 and TRBJ1-2 for the parts outside the CDR3, the full variable domain is EPEVTQTPSHQVTQMGQEVILRCVPISNHLYFYWYRQILGQKVEFLVSFYNNEISEKSEIFDDQFSVERPDGSNFTLKIRSTKLEDSAMYFCASSGGQGNYGYTFGSGTRLTVV.

The chain uses TRBV23-1 and TRBJ1-5; the match to TRBD1 covers 8 bases. TRBV23-1 is an ORF, with its function uncertain. CDR3 length: 17 amino acids. The ends lost 6 bases at V and 6 bases at J; junction bases unmatched: 16. The CDR3 here is CASRFWGIQGAVQPQHF. For the CDR3, the DNA is TGCGCCAGCAGGTTCTGGGGTATTCAGGGGGCAGTTCAGCCCCAGCATTTT.

Points on this clone: Other DNA sequences of this sample code for an identical CDR3. J is TRBJ2-7 and V is TRBV25-1; D is ambiguous. The V gene lost 5 bases and the J gene lost 0 bases, with 2 bases spanning the gap. Looked up from germline, CDR1 is MGHDK and CDR2 is SYGVNS. The CDR3 is 11 amino acids. The chain's CDR3 is CASSSSYEQYF. For the CDR3, the DNA is TGTGCCAGCAGTAGCTCCTACGAGCAGTACTTC.

For the CDR3, the DNA is TGCGCCAGCAGGGGACTCGAAGAGACCCAGTACTTC. Translating gives CASRGLEETQYF. The chain combines TRBV4-1 with TRBJ2-5, with D maybe TRBD2 (6 bases). The CDR3 totals 12 residues. The V end lost 6 bases, the J end lost 3 bases, and 8 bases lay between the germline ends. Germline values: CDR1 MGHRA, CDR2 YSYEKL.